The T cell receptor (beta chain) described here comes from a study of radiotherapy plus CTLA-4 blockade in lung cancer. Study information: Objective responses were seen in 15% to 20% of patients, disease control in over 25%.

V was clipped by 1 base and J by 1 base, with 5 bases between them. The CDR3 has 14 residues. Germline CDR1 is KGHSH and CDR2 is LQKENI. Study-level results: Tumor-origin TCR clones grew in blood after radiotherapy plus ipilimumab.

This clone was found a few times. Its matching antigen is unknown. Focal radiation plus CTLA-4 blockade with ipilimumab was administered to patients who had chemo-refractory metastatic non-small-cell lung cancer. Sequencing used immunoSEQ multiplex PCR; TCRdb keeps in-frame clones, though not all of them. The sample carries fewer than 95,000 clones, roughly four fifths recorded once. The genes are TRBV18 and TRBJ1-3; no clear D gene. The material sequenced was peripheral blood, taken from a patient treated with radiotherapy plus ipilimumab. The sequence was collected from a human donor with non-small cell lung cancer who had stable disease on radiotherapy plus ipilimumab. The CDR3 protein is CASSPQGSGNTIYF. As DNA, the CDR3 is TGTGCCAGCTCACCACAGGGATCTGGAAACACCATATATTTT.